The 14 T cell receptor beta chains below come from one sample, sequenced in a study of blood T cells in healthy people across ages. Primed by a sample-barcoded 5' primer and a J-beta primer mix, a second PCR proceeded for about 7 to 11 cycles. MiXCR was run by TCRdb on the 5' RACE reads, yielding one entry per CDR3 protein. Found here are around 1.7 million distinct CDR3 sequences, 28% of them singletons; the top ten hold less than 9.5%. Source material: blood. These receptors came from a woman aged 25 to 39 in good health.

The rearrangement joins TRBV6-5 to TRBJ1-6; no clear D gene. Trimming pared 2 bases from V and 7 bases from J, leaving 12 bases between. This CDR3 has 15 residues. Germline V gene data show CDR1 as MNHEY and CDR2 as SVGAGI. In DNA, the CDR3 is TGTGCCAGCAGTTACGGCCGGGCGGGAAATTCACCCCTCCACTTT. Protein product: CASSYGRAGNSPLHF.

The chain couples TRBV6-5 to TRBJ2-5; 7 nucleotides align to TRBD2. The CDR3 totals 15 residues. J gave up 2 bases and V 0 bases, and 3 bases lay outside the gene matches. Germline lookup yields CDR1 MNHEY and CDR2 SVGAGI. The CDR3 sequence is CASSYSGRGQETQYF. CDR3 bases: TGTGCCAGCAGTTACTCCGGGCGGGGGCAAGAGACCCAGTACTTC.

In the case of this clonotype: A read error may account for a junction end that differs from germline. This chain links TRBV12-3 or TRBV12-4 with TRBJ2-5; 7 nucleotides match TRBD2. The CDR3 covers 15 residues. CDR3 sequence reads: CAGSFDEAGVETQYF. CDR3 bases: TGTGCCGGCAGTTTCGATGAGGCGGGGGTGGAGACCCAGTACTTC.

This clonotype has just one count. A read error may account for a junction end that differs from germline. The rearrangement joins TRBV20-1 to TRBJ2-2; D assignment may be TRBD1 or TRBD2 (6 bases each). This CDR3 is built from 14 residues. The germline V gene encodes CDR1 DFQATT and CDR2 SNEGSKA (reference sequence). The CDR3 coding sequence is TGCAGTGCTAGGGAGGGGGATATCACCGGGGAGCTGTTGTTT. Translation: CSAREGDITGELLF.

This CDR3 reads CSARPQRGAAFF. The CDR3 nucleotides are TGCAGTGCCCGACCTCAGCGGGGGGCGGCGTTCTTC. V gene TRBV20-1 combines with J gene TRBJ2-1, with 9 bases aligning to TRBD2. Losses at the gene ends were 6 bases for V and 15 bases for J; bases not matched to a gene: 12. CDR3 length: 12 amino acids. From germline, CDR1 is DFQATT and CDR2 SNEGSKA (reference sequence).

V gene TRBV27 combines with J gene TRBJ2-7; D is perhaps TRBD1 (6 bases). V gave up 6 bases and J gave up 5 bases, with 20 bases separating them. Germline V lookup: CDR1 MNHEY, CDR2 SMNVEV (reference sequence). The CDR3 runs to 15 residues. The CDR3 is CASRATGTPGNEQYF. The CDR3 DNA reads TGTGCCAGCAGAGCCACCGGGACACCAGGCAACGAGCAGTACTTC.

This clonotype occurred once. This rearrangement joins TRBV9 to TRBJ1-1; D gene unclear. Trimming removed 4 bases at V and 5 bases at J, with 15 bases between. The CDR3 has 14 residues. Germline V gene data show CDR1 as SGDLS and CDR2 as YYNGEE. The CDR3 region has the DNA TGTGCCAGCAGCCCCGGGGTTGGTTTGACTGAAGCTTTCTTT. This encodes CASSPGVGLTEAFF.

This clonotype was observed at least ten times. The CDR3 sequence: CSAPSGSGHNEQFF. CDR3 nucleotide sequence: TGCAGTGCCCCTAGCGGGAGCGGTCACAATGAGCAGTTCTTC. The chain employs TRBV20-1 and TRBJ2-1; TRBD2 agrees at 10 bases. Germline V gene lookup returns CDR1 DFQATT and CDR2 SNEGSKA (reference sequence). The CDR3 consists of 14 residues. The V and J ends lost 6 bases and 5 bases, in that order; junction bases with no gene match: 7.

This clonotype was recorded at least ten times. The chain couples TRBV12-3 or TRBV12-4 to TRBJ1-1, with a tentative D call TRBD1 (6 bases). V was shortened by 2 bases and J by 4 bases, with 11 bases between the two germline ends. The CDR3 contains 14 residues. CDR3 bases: TGTGCCAGCAGTTTAAAACAGGGTACCACTGAAGCTTTCTTT. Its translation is CASSLKQGTTEAFF.

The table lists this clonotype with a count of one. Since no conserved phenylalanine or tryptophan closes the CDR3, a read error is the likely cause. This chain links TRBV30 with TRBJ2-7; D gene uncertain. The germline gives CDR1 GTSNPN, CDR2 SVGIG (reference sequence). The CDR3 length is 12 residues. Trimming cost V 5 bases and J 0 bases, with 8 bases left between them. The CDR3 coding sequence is TGTGCCTGGCAGACCCTCTCCTACGAGCAGTACTTA. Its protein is CAWQTLSYEQYL.

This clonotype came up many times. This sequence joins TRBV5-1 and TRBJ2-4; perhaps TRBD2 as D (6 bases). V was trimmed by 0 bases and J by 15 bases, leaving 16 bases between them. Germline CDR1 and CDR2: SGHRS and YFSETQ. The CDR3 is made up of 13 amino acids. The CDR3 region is CASSLDSAGRGYF. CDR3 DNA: TGCGCCAGCAGCTTGGACAGCGCGGGAAGAGGGTACTTC.

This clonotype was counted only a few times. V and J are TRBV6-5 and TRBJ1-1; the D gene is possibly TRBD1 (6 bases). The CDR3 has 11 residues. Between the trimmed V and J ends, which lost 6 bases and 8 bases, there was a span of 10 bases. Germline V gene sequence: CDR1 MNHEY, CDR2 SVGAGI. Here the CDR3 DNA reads TGTGCCAGCAGGGGACAAGGGGAAGCTTTCTTT. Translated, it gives CASRGQGEAFF.

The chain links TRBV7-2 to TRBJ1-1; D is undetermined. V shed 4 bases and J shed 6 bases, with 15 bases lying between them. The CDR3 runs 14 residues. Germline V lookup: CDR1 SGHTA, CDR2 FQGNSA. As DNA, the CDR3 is TGTGCCAGCAGCTCAGGACTACCAATGGCTGAAGCTTTCTTT. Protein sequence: CASSSGLPMAEAFF.

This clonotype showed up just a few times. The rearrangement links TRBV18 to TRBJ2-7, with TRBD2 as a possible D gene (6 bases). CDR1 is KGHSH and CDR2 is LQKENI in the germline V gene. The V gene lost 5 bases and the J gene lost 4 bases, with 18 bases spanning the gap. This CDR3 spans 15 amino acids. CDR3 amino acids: CASSSIPGAGYEQYF. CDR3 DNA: TGTGCCAGCTCATCCATCCCCGGGGCGGGGTACGAGCAGTACTTC.